A selection of T cell receptor beta chains follows, all from one sample in a study of cytomegalovirus exposure and HLA in healthy donors. The protocol was immunoSEQ multiplex PCR, while the TCRdb copy is restricted to in-frame clones and leaves out a portion. The sample yields over 100,000 clones, less than 70% seen once. The material sequenced was PBMCs. These receptors came from a woman in her sixties or seventies in good health and CMV-seropositive. Each CDR3 is given with its conserved first and last residue. Fields, in order: CDR3 length, V gene, D gene, clone size, J gene, CDR3 DNA, CDR3 protein. D genes are given only for firm matches. Size is omitted from some rows. Given values are once, few, many or a class for expanded clones.

>15|TRBV2|TRBD2|few|TRBJ2-3
TGTGCCAGCAGTGATGGGGGGGGGTCGGGGGATACGCAGTATTTT
CASSDGGGSGDTQYF
>12|TRBV19|TRBD1|NA|TRBJ1-2
TGTGCCAGTAGGGGACAGTCTTTGGGCTACACCTTC
CASRGQSLGYTF
>18|TRBV5-4|NA|NA|TRBJ1-4
TGTGCCAGCAGCCCGGCCCCTATAACGGAATCGGGTGCTGAAAAACTGTTTTTT
CASSPAPITESGAEKLFF
>14|TRBV5-6|NA|few|TRBJ1-2
TGTGCCAGCAGCTTGGGTCAGGTTAACTATGGCTACACCTTC
CASSLGQVNYGYTF
>14|TRBV5-4|NA|few|TRBJ1-2
TGTGCCAGCAGCTTGGGGGGCACTAACTATGGCTACACCTTC
CASSLGGTNYGYTF
>14|TRBV18|TRBD1|NA|TRBJ1-1
TGTGCCAGCTCAGAAAGGACAGGGGGCTCTGAAGCTTTCTTT
CASSERTGGSEAFF
>15|TRBV5-1|NA|few|TRBJ1-1
TGCGCCAGCAGCCGGGGGGGAGTTAAGGACACTGAAGCTTTCTTT
CASSRGGVKDTEAFF
>16|TRBV27|TRBD1|NA|TRBJ2-2
TGTGCCAGCAGTGCTCCGGGACAGGGGGCGGGCGGGGAGCTGTTTTTT
CASSAPGQGAGGELFF
>13|TRBV5-4|NA|NA|TRBJ1-3
TGTGCCAGCAGCTTCGGGGGTGGAAACACCATATATTTT
CASSFGGGNTIYF
>13|TRBV6-5|NA|NA|TRBJ1-2
TGTGCCAGCAGTTACTCAGGAGACTATGGCTACACCTTC
CASSYSGDYGYTF
>16|TRBV5-6|NA|NA|TRBJ2-5
TGTGCCAGCAGCTTGGCCCCCCAGGGGTCCCAAGAGACCCAGTACTTC
CASSLAPQGSQETQYF
>11|TRBV30|NA|NA|TRBJ1-2
TGTGCCGGGCCTGGCAGCTATGGCTACACCTTC
CAGPGSYGYTF
>14|TRBV19|NA|once|TRBJ1-2
TGTGCCAGTAGTACCGTACAGGGTAGGGATGGCTACACCTTC
CASSTVQGRDGYTF
>19|TRBV10-3|TRBD2|NA|TRBJ2-7
TGTGCCATCAGTGAGTCGCCGGGACTAGCGGGGGGAATGACCTACGAGCAGTACTTC
CAISESPGLAGGMTYEQYF
>16|TRBV30|NA|NA|TRBJ2-1
TGTGCCTGGAGGGGGAGAGGGATTAGCTCCTACAATGAGCAGTTCTTC
CAWRGRGISSYNEQFF
>15|TRBV5-4|NA|NA|TRBJ2-1
TGTGCCAGCAGCTTGGCAGCTAGCGCCCACAATGAGCAGTTCTTC
CASSLAASAHNEQFF
>19|TRBV7-8|TRBD2|NA|TRBJ2-5
TGTGCCAGCAGCTCGCCCGGGACTAGCGGGGGGGCGTTTCGTGAGACCCAGTACTTC
CASSSPGTSGGAFRETQYF
>14|TRBV2|TRBD1|once|TRBJ2-7
TGTGCCAGCAGGGGACAGGTGGTTTCCTACGAGCAGTACTTC
CASRGQVVSYEQYF
>16|TRBV7-2|NA|NA|TRBJ1-2
TGTGCCAGCGCCCAACGGGGGGCCCTTAGTAACTATGGCTACACCTTC
CASAQRGALSNYGYTF
>17|TRBV25-1|TRBD1|NA|TRBJ1-5
TGTGCCAGCAGTGAAGCCGGGACAGGGGATAGCAATCAGCCCCAGCATTTT
CASSEAGTGDSNQPQHF
>13|TRBV19|NA|NA|TRBJ1-6
TGTGCCAGTAGTAGGACAGATAATTCACCCCTCCACTTT
CASSRTDNSPLHF
>13|TRBV29-1|NA|NA|TRBJ1-2
TGCAGCGTTGTTACAGGCTTTAACTATGGCTACACCTTC
CSVVTGFNYGYTF
>13|TRBV7-2|NA|NA|TRBJ1-1
TGTGCCAGCAGCTTACTTAGCGTGTCTGAAGCTTTCTTT
CASSLLSVSEAFF
>16|TRBV7-8|NA|NA|TRBJ2-3
TGTGCCAGCAGCTTAGCCCGTGGGAGAATCACAGATACGCAGTATTTT
CASSLARGRITDTQYF
>16|TRBV10-2|NA|NA|TRBJ2-7
TGCGCCAGCCGGGAAGGAGGGGGCTCACTCTCCTACGAGCAGTACTTC
CASREGGGSLSYEQYF
>13|TRBV5-1|NA|NA|TRBJ2-7
TGCGCCAGCAGCCTTCCAATCAGGTACGAGCAGTACTTC
CASSLPIRYEQYF
>14|TRBV6-5|TRBD1|NA|TRBJ1-5
TGTGCCAGCAGTAAGGGGGCATACAATCAGCCCCAGCATTTT
CASSKGAYNQPQHF
>16|TRBV19|TRBD1|NA|TRBJ1-1
TGTGCCAGTAGTGCCGGGACAGGGTACCAGAGCACTGAAGCTTTCTTT
CASSAGTGYQSTEAFF
>16|TRBV6-6|NA|NA|TRBJ2-5
TGTGCCAGCAGCCAGGGGGGCAGCGGGGGCCAAGAGACCCAGTACTTC
CASSQGGSGGQETQYF
>12|TRBV29-1|TRBD1|NA|TRBJ1-2
TGCAGCGTTTTACAGGGGGACTATGGCTACACCTTC
CSVLQGDYGYTF
>15|TRBV5-1|TRBD1|NA|TRBJ2-2
TGCGCCAGCAGATTTGGACAGGGGAACACCGGGGAGCTGTTTTTT
CASRFGQGNTGELFF
>15|TRBV6-5|TRBD1|few|TRBJ1-1
TGTGCCAGCAGTTCGCCTGAGGGACAGCACACTGAAGCTTTCTTT
CASSSPEGQHTEAFF
>14|TRBV19|NA|NA|TRBJ1-2
TGTGCCAGTAGCATGCGGTCAGGGTACTATGGCTACACCTTC
CASSMRSGYYGYTF
>11|TRBV10-3|NA|once|TRBJ2-7
TGTGCCATCAGCGGAGGGGTGGAGCAGTACTTC
CAISGGVEQYF
>15|TRBV4-1|TRBD1|NA|TRBJ2-5
TGCGCCAGCAGCCCGGGACAGGGGGCGGTAGAGACCCAGTACTTC
CASSPGQGAVETQYF
>14|TRBV9|TRBD1|NA|TRBJ2-7
TGTGCCAGCAGCGAAGGACAGGGGGCCTACGAGCAGTACTTC
CASSEGQGAYEQYF
>15|TRBV19|TRBD1|NA|TRBJ2-3
TGTGCCAGTAGTGGGGACAGGGGAAGGGCAGATACGCAGTATTTT
CASSGDRGRADTQYF
>15|TRBV7-9|NA|few|TRBJ2-3
TGTGCCAGCAGCTTGGGGGGTTTCCGCACAGATACGCAGTATTTT
CASSLGGFRTDTQYF
>14|TRBV5-5|NA|few|TRBJ1-2
TGTGCCAGCAGCTCGGAAGCGCTCGTCTATGGCTACACCTTC
CASSSEALVYGYTF
>17|TRBV19|NA|NA|TRBJ1-4
TGTGCCAGTAATACCCAAGCCGTGAGCCGCTCCGGGGAAAAACTGTTTTTT
CASNTQAVSRSGEKLFF
>15|TRBV9|TRBD1|NA|TRBJ2-5
TGTGCCAGCAGCTTGAGACAGGGGGCAGGAGAGACCCAGTACTTC
CASSLRQGAGETQYF
>16|TRBV10-1|TRBD2|NA|TRBJ2-7
TGCGCCAGCAGTGACGGTAGCGGGGGTCGGAGGGACGAGCAGTACTTC
CASSDGSGGRRDEQYF
>16|TRBV7-7|NA|NA|TRBJ2-6
TGTGCTAGCAGCCAACGGGGGTCCTCTGGGGCCAACGTCCTGACTTTC
CASSQRGSSGANVLTF
>14|TRBV7-9|TRBD2|NA|TRBJ2-1
TGTGCCAGCAGCTTAGGGGGACTAAACAATGAGCAGTTCTTC
CASSLGGLNNEQFF
>16|TRBV7-8|TRBD2|NA|TRBJ2-4
TGTGCCAGCAGCCCCTATTCTTTTAGCGGGGGAGGCATTCAGTACTTC
CASSPYSFSGGGIQYF
>14|TRBV27|NA|few|TRBJ1-1
TGTGCCAGCAGTCTACGGAGGGGGGGGACTGAAGCTTTCTTT
CASSLRRGGTEAFF
>14|TRBV30|TRBD1|NA|TRBJ1-2
TGTGCCTGGAGCTCTGGACAGGGGGGCTATGGCTACACCTTC
CAWSSGQGGYGYTF
>18|TRBV21-1|NA|NA|TRBJ2-5
TGTGCCAGCAGCAAAAATGCCCCCAGCGGGGGGCCCCAAGAGACCCAGTACTTC
CASSKNAPSGGPQETQYF
>14|TRBV7-8|TRBD1|NA|TRBJ1-1
TGTGCCAGCAGCTTCACAGGGGGTGGAACTGAAGCTTTCTTT
CASSFTGGGTEAFF
>17|TRBV19|TRBD1|NA|TRBJ1-5
TGTGCCAGTAGTATCTCCGGTGGGACAGGGCATGTAGGGCCCCAGCATTTT
CASSISGGTGHVGPQHF
>16|TRBV4-2|TRBD1|few|TRBJ2-2
TGTGCCAGCAGCCAAACGGACAGGGCGGACACCGGGGAGCTGTTTTTT
CASSQTDRADTGELFF
>14|TRBV30|TRBD2|few|TRBJ2-2
TGTGCCTGGAATGCGGGGGGGTTGACCGGGGAGCTGTTTTTT
CAWNAGGLTGELFF
>11|TRBV19|NA|few|TRBJ1-1
TGTGCCAGTAGTGTCCAGGGAGAAGCTTTCTTT
CASSVQGEAFF
>13|TRBV30|TRBD1|NA|TRBJ2-4
TGTGCCTGGAAAATGGCAGGGGGTCACATTCAGTACTTC
CAWKMAGGHIQYF
>14|TRBV25-1|NA|once|TRBJ2-2
TGTGCCAGCACTCCGTCGGGGAACACCGGGGAGCTGTTTTTT
CASTPSGNTGELFF